This TCR beta chain was identified during a study of blood T cell repertoires in COVID-19. Study-level information: From the United States, Italy and Spain came samples of acute and convalescent COVID-19. PBMCs, B-cell-depleted T cells, or T cells were the source of the cDNA or gDNA that made up the material.

This clone was observed a few times. Per the original methods: How many nucleated cells were present was estimated from reference gene primer amplification. Some clones are missing from TCRdb's copy, which holds only in-frame ones; the method was immunoSEQ multiplex PCR. Clonal size and the V and J genes are those of that table, whereas D and trimming came from the DNA. Of a few hundred thousand clones listed, around 89% are singletons. The CDR3 loop spans 15 amino acids. The germline V and J ends were trimmed by 2 bases and 4 bases, with 12 bases remaining between them. Germline values: CDR1 LGHDT, CDR2 YNNKEL (reference sequence).

This chain joins TRBV3-1 (or the pseudogene TRBV3-2) and TRBJ2-1; possibly TRBD1 for D (5 bases). The sequence came from a man aged 25 to 40 with acute or convalescent COVID-19. Sample: peripheral blood. The CDR3 DNA sequence: TGTGCCAGCAGCCAAACCTGGACACCATACAATGAGCAGTTCTTC. Encoded protein: CASSQTWTPYNEQFF.